The text below deals with one TCR beta chain. This sample was included in a study of blood T cell repertoires in COVID-19. Study details: COVID-19 samples collected from the United States, Italy and Spain covered acute and convalescent phases.

In the original analysis: Amplifying reference gene primers gave estimates of nucleated cell counts. Profiled with immunoSEQ multiplex PCR; TCRdb holds only in-frame clones, not every one. That table gives V, J and clone size, and the DNA gave D and trimming. Here the sample spans 100,000 to 150,000 clones, 88% being singletons. V shed 1 base and J shed 5 bases, with 16 bases lying between them. Germline V gene sequence: CDR1 SGHRS, CDR2 YFSETQ. The CDR3 covers 15 residues. V gene TRBV5-1 combines with J gene TRBJ2-7; TRBD1 is a possible D gene (5 bases). Sequencing used peripheral blood. This clonotype originated in a human donor in a cohort sampled during active COVID-19. The CDR3 nucleotides are TGCGCCAGCAGCTTGAGTGGGTTCCCAGGGAACGAGCAGTACTTC. Encoded protein: CASSLSGFPGNEQYF.